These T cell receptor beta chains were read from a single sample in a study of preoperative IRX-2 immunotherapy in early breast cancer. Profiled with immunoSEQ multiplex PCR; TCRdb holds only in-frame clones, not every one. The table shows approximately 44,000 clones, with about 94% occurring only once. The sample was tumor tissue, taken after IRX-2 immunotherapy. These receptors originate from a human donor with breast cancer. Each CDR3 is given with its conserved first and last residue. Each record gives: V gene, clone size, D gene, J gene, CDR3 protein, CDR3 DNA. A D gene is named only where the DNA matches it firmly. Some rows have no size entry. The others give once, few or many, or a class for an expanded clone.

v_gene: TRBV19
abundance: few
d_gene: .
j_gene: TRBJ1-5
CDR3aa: CASSIGNQPQHF
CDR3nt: TGTGCCAGTAGTATCGGTAATCAGCCCCAGCATTTT

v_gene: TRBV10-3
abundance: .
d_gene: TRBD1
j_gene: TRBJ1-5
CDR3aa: CAISEGQGRNQPQHF
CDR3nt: TGTGCCATCAGTGAGGGACAGGGCCGGAATCAGCCCCAGCATTTT

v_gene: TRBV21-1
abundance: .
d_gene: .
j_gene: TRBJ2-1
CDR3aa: CASSPRWAGGVDEQFF
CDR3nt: TGTGCCAGCAGCCCCCGTTGGGCGGGAGGAGTGGATGAGCAGTTCTTC

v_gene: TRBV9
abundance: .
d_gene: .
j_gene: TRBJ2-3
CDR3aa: CASSVDPRTDTQYF
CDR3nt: TGTGCCAGCAGCGTAGATCCCCGCACAGATACGCAGTATTTT

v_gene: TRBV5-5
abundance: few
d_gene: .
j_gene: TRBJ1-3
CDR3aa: CASSFTGTTVGNTIYF
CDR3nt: TGTGCCAGCAGCTTTACCGGGACGACGGTGGGAAACACCATATATTTT

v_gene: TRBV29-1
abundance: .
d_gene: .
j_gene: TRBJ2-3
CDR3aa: CSVEWRGTDTQYF
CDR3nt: TGCAGCGTTGAATGGAGGGGGACAGATACGCAGTATTTT

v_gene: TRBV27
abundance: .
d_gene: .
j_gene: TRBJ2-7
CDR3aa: CASSFNSGNSEYF
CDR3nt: TGTGCCAGCAGTTTTAATTCGGGCAATTCTGAGTACTTC

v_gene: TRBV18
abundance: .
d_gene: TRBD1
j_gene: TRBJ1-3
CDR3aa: CASSPGQGGSSGNTIYF
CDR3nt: TGTGCCAGCTCACCGGGACAGGGGGGCTCCTCTGGAAACACCATATATTTT

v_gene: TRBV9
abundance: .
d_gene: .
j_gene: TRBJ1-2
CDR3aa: CASRRDYGYTF
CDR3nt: TGTGCCAGCAGGAGAGACTATGGCTACACCTTC

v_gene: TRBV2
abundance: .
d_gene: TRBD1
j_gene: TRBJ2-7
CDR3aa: CASRERQGEQYF
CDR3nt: TGTGCCAGCAGAGAGCGACAGGGCGAGCAGTACTTC

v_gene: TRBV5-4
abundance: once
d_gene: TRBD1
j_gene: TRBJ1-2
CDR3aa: CASSLPGTANIYGYTF
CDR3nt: TGTGCCAGCAGCCTACCGGGGACAGCCAATATCTATGGCTACACCTTC